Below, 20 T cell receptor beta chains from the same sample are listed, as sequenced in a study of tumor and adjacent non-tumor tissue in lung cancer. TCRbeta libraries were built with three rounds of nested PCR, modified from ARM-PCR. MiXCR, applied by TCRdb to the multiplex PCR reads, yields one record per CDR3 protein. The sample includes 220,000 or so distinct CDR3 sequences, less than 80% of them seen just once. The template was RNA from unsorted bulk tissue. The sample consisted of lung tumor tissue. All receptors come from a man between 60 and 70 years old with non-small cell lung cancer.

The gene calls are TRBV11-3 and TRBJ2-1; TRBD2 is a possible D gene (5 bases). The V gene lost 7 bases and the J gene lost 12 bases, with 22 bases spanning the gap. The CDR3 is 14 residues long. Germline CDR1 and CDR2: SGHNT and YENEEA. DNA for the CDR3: TGTGCCAGCATCTTTGGGGAGCAATACAACGTGCAGTTCTTC. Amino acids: CASIFGEQYNVQFF.

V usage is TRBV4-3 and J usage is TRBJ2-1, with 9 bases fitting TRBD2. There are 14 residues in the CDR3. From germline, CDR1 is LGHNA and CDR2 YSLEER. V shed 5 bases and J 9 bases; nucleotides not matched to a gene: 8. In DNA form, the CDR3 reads TGCGCCAGCAGCGACTCTAGCGGGAATGCTGAGCAGTTCTTC. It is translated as CASSDSSGNAEQFF.

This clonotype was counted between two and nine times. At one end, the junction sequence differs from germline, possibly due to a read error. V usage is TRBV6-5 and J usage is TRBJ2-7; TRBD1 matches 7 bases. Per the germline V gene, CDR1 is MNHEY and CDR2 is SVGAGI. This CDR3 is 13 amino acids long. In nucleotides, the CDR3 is TGTGTCAGCAGTGGACAGGTGGGCTACGAGCAGTACTTC. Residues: CVSSGQVGYEQYF.

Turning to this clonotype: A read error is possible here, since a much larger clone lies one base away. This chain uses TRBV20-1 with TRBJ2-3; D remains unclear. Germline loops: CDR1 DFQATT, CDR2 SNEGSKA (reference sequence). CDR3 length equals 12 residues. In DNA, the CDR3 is TGCAGTGCTAGCTTTAGCACAGATACGCAGAATTTT. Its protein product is CSASFSTDTQNF.

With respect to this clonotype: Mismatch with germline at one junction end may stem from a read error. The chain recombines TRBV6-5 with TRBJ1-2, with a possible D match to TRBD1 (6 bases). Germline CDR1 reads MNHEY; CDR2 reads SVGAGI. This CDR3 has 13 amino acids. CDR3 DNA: TGTGCCAGCAGGCGGGACATTCACTATGGCTACATCTTC. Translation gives CASRRDIHYGYIF.

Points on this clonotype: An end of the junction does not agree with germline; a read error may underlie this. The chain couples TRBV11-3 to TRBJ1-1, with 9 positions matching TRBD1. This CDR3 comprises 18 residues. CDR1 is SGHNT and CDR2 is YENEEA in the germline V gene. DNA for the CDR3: TGTGCCAACAGCACGCGGACAGGGGAAAACTTCATGAACACTGAAGCTCTCTTT. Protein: CANSTRTGENFMNTEALF.

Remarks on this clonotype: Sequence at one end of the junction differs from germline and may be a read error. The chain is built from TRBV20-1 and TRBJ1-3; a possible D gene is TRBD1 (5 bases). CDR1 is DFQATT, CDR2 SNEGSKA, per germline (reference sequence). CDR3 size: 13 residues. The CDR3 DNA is TGCAGCGCTAGCCGGGACCCTCTAAACACCGTATATTTT. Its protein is CSASRDPLNTVYF.

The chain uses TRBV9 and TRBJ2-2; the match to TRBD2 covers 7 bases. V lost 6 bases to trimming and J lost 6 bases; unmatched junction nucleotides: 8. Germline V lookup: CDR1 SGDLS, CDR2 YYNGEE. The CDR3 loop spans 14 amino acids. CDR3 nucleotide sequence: TGTGCCAGCAACACCAGGACTAGGGCCGGGGAGCTGTTTTTT. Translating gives CASNTRTRAGELFF. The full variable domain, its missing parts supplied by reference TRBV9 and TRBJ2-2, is DSGVTQTPKHLITATGQRVTLRCSPRSGDLSVYWYQQSLDQGLQFLIQYYNGEERAKGNILERFSAQQFPDLHSELNLSSLELGDSALYFCASNTRTRAGELFFGEGSRLTVL.

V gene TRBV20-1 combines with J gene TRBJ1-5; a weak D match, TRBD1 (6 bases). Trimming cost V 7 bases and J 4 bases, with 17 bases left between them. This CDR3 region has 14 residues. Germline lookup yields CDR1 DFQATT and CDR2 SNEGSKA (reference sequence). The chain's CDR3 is CSDSPGGKNQPQHF. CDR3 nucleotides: TGCAGTGATAGTCCTGGGGGCAAGAATCAGCCCCAGCATTTT.

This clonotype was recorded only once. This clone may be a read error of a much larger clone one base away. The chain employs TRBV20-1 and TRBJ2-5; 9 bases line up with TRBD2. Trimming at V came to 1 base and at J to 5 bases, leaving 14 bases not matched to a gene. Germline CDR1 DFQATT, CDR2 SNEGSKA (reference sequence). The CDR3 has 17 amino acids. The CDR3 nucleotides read TGCAGTGCTAGAGGGGAGGGCGCGGGAGGGCTCTCGGAGACCCAGTACTTC. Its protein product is CSARGEGAGGLSETQYF.

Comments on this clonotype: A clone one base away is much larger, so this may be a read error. CDR3 nucleotides: TGTGCCAGCAGCGGCCCACCCACAGATAGGCAGTATTTT. It specifies CASSGPPTDRQYF. The V gene is TRBV6-5, the J gene TRBJ2-3; D not resolved. CDR3 length: 13 residues. Looked up from germline, CDR1 is MNHEY and CDR2 is SVGAGI.

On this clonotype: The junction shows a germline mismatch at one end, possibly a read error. DNA of the CDR3: TGTGTCAGCTCACCGGGACAGGACACATACAATGAGCAGTTCTTC. Amino acids: CVSSPGQDTYNEQFF. The chain combines TRBV18 with TRBJ2-1, with TRBD1 matching over 8 bases. This CDR3 contains 15 residues. CDR1 is KGHSH, CDR2 LQKENI, per germline.

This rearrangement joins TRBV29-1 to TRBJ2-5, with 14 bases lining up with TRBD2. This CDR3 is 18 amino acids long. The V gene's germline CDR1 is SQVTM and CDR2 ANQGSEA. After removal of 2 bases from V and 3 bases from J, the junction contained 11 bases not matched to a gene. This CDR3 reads CSVEIGLAGGTLKETQYF. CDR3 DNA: TGCAGCGTTGAAATAGGACTAGCGGGAGGCACGCTTAAAGAGACCCAGTACTTC.

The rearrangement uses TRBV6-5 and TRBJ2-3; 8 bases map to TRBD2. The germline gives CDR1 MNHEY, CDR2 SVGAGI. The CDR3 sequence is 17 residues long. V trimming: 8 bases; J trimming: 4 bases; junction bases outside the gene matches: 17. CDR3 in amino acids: CASGAGGLASSSDTQYF. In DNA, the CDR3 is TGTGCCAGCGGTGCGGGAGGTTTAGCGTCCTCCTCAGATACGCAGTATTTT.

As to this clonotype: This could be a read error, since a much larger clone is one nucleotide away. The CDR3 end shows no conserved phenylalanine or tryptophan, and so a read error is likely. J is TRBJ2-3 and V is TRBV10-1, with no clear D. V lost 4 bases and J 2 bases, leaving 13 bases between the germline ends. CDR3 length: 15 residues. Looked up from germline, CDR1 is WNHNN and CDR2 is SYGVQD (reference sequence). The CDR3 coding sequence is TGCGCCAGCAGTGTGGGTCCCATCCCCACAGATACGCAGTATCTT. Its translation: CASSVGPIPTDTQYL.

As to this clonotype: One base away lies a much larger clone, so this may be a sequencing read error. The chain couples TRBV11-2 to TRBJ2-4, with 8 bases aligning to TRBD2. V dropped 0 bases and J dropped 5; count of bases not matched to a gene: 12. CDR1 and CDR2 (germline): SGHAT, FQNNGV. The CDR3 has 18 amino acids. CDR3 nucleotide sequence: TGTGCCAGCAGCTTAGAAGTTCCAGGGACTAGGGCCGAAAACATTCAGTACTTC. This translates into CASSLEVPGTRAENIQYF.

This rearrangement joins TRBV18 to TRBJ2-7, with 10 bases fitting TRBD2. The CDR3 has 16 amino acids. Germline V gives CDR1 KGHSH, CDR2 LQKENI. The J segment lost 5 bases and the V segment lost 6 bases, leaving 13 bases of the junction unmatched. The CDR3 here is CASSPSLAGAANEQYF. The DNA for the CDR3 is TGTGCCAGCTCCCCTAGTCTAGCGGGAGCCGCCAACGAGCAGTACTTC.

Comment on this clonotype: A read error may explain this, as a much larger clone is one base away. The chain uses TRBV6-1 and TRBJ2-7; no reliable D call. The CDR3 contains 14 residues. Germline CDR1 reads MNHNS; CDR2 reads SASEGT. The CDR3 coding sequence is TGTGCCAGCACTCTCACTTTTAAGGTCTACGAGCACTACTTC. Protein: CASTLTFKVYEHYF.

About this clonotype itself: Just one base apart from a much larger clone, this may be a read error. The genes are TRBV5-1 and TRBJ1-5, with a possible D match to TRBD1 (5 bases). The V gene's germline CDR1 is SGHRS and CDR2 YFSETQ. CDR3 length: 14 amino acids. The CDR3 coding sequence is TGCGCCAGCAGCTCCGGGGGGTCCGATCAGCTCCAGCATTTT. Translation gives CASSSGGSDQLQHF.

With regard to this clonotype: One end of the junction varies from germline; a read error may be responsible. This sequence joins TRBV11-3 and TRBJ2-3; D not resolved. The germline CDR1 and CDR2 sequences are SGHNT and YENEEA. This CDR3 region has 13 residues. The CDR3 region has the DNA TGTACCAGCAGTTTAGGTTACACAGATATGCAGTATTTT. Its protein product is CTSSLGYTDMQYF.